The 23 T cell receptor beta chains reported below all come from one sample, sequenced in a study of blood T cell repertoires in COVID-19. Assay: immunoSEQ multiplex PCR; the TCRdb copy retains only in-frame clones and omits some. The profile shows about 50,000 clones, around four fifths of them singletons. Sequencing was performed on peripheral blood. These receptors came from a woman aged 80 or older with acute or convalescent COVID-19.

This clone has more than one count but fewer than ten. V and J are TRBV5-7 and TRBJ1-2, with TRBD1 matching 7 bases. TRBV5-7 is identified as an open reading frame with a role that is uncertain. Losses at the gene ends were 1 base for V and 7 bases for J; bases not matched to a gene: 10. The CDR3 length is 15 residues. The CDR3 DNA follows: TGTGCCAGCAGCTTGTTAACCCCGACAGGGCGTGGCTACACCTTC. Translated: CASSLLTPTGRGYTF.

The chain is built from TRBV5-4 and TRBJ2-4, with 10 bases that match TRBD2. Looked up from germline, CDR1 is SGHNT and CDR2 is YYREEE (reference sequence). The CDR3 runs to 17 residues. V was pared by 4 bases and J by 6 bases, with 13 bases of the junction left unmatched. In DNA form, the CDR3 reads TGTGCCAGCAGCCCGCAACCAGCGGGGGGGCCGTCAAACATTCAGTACTTC. It encodes CASSPQPAGGPSNIQYF.

The CDR3 nucleotides read TGTGCCAGCAGCCCCCTTAGCGGGGGCACAGATACGCAGTATTTT. It yields the protein CASSPLSGGTDTQYF. V is TRBV14 and J is TRBJ2-3; the match to TRBD2 covers 8 bases. CDR3 size: 15 residues. Germline V gene sequence: CDR1 SGHDN, CDR2 FVKESK. The V and J ends lost 4 bases and 1 base, in that order; junction bases with no gene match: 4.

V usage is TRBV6-5 and J usage is TRBJ2-1; 8 nucleotides match TRBD2. After removal of 1 base from V and 6 bases from J, the junction contained 5 bases not matched to a gene. The CDR3 length is 15 residues. Per the germline V gene, CDR1 is MNHEY and CDR2 is SVGAGI. The CDR3 DNA reads as TGTGCCAGCAGTTACTTACGGGGGGGCCGCAATGAGCAGTTCTTC. Residues: CASSYLRGGRNEQFF.

This clone occurred once. The chain carries TRBV27 and TRBJ2-3, with D possibly TRBD1 on 5 matching bases. The CDR3 has 13 residues. Germline CDR1 reads MNHEY; CDR2 reads SMNVEV (reference sequence). V was clipped by 6 bases and J by 3 bases, with 10 bases between them. CDR3 in amino acids: CASRGLGTDTQYF. For the CDR3, the DNA is TGTGCCAGCAGGGGGCTCGGAACAGATACGCAGTATTTT.

This chain connects TRBV5-1 to TRBJ2-1, with 8 bases matching TRBD2. V was clipped by 0 bases and J by 6 bases; unmatched bases: 5. This CDR3 comprises 15 residues. Germline lookup yields CDR1 SGHRS and CDR2 YFSETQ. CDR3 sequence: CASSLAGLARNEQFF. The CDR3 DNA reads TGCGCCAGCAGCTTGGCCGGACTAGCTCGCAATGAGCAGTTCTTC. Full variable domain (remainder filled in from reference TRBV5-1 and TRBJ2-1): KAGVTQTPRYLIKTRGQQVTLSCSPISGHRSVSWYQQTPGQGLQFLFEYFSETQRNKGNFPGRFSGRQFSNSRSEMNVSTLELGDSALYLCASSLAGLARNEQFFGPGTRLTVL.

CDR3 region: CASSLSETQYF. DNA for the CDR3: TGTGCCAGCAGCTTGTCGGAGACCCAGTACTTC. The chain couples TRBV5-5 to TRBJ2-5; D is unclear. V was pared by 1 base and J by 5 bases, with 3 bases between. The CDR3 spans 11 residues. Germline V gene data show CDR1 as SGHKS and CDR2 as YYEKEE (reference sequence).

The V call is TRBV30, the J call TRBJ2-7, with a tentative D call TRBD1 (5 bases). CDR1 and CDR2 from the germline V gene are GTSNPN and SVGIG (reference sequence). V shed 1 base and J shed 5 bases, with 21 bases lying between them. This CDR3 contains 16 residues. CDR3: CAWSDQGVPGKHEQYF. CDR3 in DNA: TGTGCCTGGAGTGACCAAGGAGTCCCAGGGAAACACGAGCAGTACTTC.

The chain uses TRBV28 and TRBJ2-7; a weak D match, TRBD1 (6 bases). The germline V gene encodes CDR1 MDHEN and CDR2 SYDVKM. The V and J ends lost 5 bases and 5 bases respectively, with 16 bases between them. The CDR3 is made up of 14 amino acids. The CDR3 sequence: CASSEEQGWDEQYF. In nucleotides, the CDR3 is TGTGCCAGCAGTGAGGAACAGGGTTGGGACGAGCAGTACTTC. The entire variable domain, with the rest obtained from reference TRBV28 and TRBJ2-7, is as follows: DVKVTQSSRYLVKRTGEKVFLECVQDMDHENMFWYRQDPGLGLRLIYFSYDVKMKEKGDIPEGYSVSREKKERFSLILESASTNQTSMYLCASSEEQGWDEQYFGPGTRLTVT.

The V call is TRBV7-3, the J call TRBJ2-1; 9 bases agree with TRBD2. The CDR3 is 15 residues long. Germline V gene lookup returns CDR1 SGHTA and CDR2 FQGTGA. J gave up 10 bases and V 5 bases, and 12 bases lay outside the gene matches. CDR3 nucleotide sequence: TGTGCCAGCAGCCAAGGACTAGCGTCACTGAGAGAGCAGTTCTTC. Translated, it gives CASSQGLASLREQFF.

The chain recombines TRBV7-8 with TRBJ2-5, with 7 bases identical to TRBD2. The V gene end was trimmed by 0 bases and the J gene end by 9 bases; junction bases not matched to a gene: 10. The CDR3 has 15 residues. Germline V gene data show CDR1 as SGHVS and CDR2 as FQNEAQ. The CDR3 loop is CASSLAGGNGMAQYF. The CDR3 DNA reads TGTGCCAGCAGCTTAGCGGGGGGGAACGGTATGGCCCAGTACTTC.

J is TRBJ2-4 and V is TRBV19; 7 nucleotides match TRBD1. V was clipped by 5 bases and J by 5 bases; unmatched bases: 9. This CDR3 is built from 15 residues. CDR1 and CDR2 (germline): LNHDA, SQIVND (reference sequence). The CDR3 sequence: CASSSTTGSQNIQYF. The CDR3 DNA follows: TGTGCCAGTAGTTCTACGACAGGGTCCCAAAACATTCAGTACTTC.

This clone has just a few counts. V is TRBV5-4 and J is TRBJ2-7; D perhaps matches TRBD1 (5 bases). Per germline, CDR1 SGHNT and CDR2 YYREEE (reference sequence). V lost 2 bases, J lost 5 bases, and 14 bases lay in between. The CDR3 loop spans 14 amino acids. CDR3 nucleotide sequence: TGTGCCAGCAGCTTTAAAGGGGTACTCGACGAGCAGTACTTC. It is translated as CASSFKGVLDEQYF.

This rearrangement joins TRBV3-1 (or the pseudogene TRBV3-2) to TRBJ1-1; 11 nucleotides match TRBD1. Germline values: CDR1 LGHDT, CDR2 YNNKEL (reference sequence). This CDR3 is built from 13 residues. The V and J ends lost 2 bases and 11 bases, in that order; junction bases with no gene match: 4. Written as DNA, the CDR3 is TGTGCCAGCAGCCAAAGTCGGGACAGGGGGGCTTTCTTT. Residues: CASSQSRDRGAFF.

The chain joins TRBV2 to TRBJ2-3; 10 nucleotides agree with TRBD2. V gave up 4 bases and J gave up 2 bases; unmatched junction bases: 3. The CDR3 sequence is 15 residues long. Germline assignment: CDR1 SNHLY and CDR2 FYNNEI. The CDR3 DNA sequence: TGTGCCAGCAGTGGGCTAGCGGGGGTCACAGATACGCAGTATTTT. This codes for CASSGLAGVTDTQYF.

This clone was recorded only once. The genes are TRBV2 and TRBJ2-1; 9 positions agree with TRBD1. This CDR3 has 14 amino acids. Trimming removed 4 bases from V and 8 bases from J; junction bases left unmatched: 6. Germline CDR1 and CDR2: SNHLY and FYNNEI. The CDR3 nucleotides are TGTGCCAGCAGTGTAGACAGGGGGAGCGATGAGCAGTTCTTC. It encodes CASSVDRGSDEQFF.

This clone has only a few counts. V and J are TRBV11-2 and TRBJ2-7; 9 positions agree with TRBD1. V lost 5 bases, J lost 4 bases, and 6 bases stayed unmatched. Germline assignment: CDR1 SGHAT and CDR2 FQNNGV. The CDR3 loop spans 14 amino acids. CDR3 bases: TGTGCCAGCAGCCGGCCCGGACAGGGGTACGAGCAGTACTTC. It encodes CASSRPGQGYEQYF. Full variable domain (missing parts from reference TRBV11-2 and TRBJ2-7): EAGVAQSPRYKIIEKRQSVAFWCNPISGHATLYWYQQILGQGPKLLIQFQNNGVVDDSQLPKDRFSAERLKGVDSTLKIQPAKLEDSAVYLCASSRPGQGYEQYFGPGTRLTVT.

This clone was detected only once. The chain combines TRBV5-8 with TRBJ1-1; TRBD1 matches 8 bases. Germline CDR1 reads SGHTS; CDR2 reads YDEGEE. The CDR3 is made up of 14 amino acids. V shed 1 base, J shed 7 bases, and the junction held 6 bases outside the gene matches. CDR3 amino acids: CASSLQGASIEAFF. The CDR3 nucleotides are TGTGCCAGCAGCTTGCAGGGGGCGAGTATTGAAGCTTTCTTT.

The chain joins TRBV7-9 to TRBJ2-3; 11 positions agree with TRBD2. The V gene's germline CDR1 is SEHNR and CDR2 FQNEAQ (reference sequence). Trimming removed 1 base from V and 4 bases from J; junction bases left unmatched: 4. The CDR3 is made up of 16 amino acids. CDR3: CASSLVLAGVSDTQYF. The CDR3 region has the DNA TGTGCCAGCAGCTTAGTACTAGCGGGGGTCTCAGATACGCAGTATTTT.

This clone showed up just a few times. V is TRBV3-1 (or the pseudogene TRBV3-2) and J is TRBJ2-5; 12 positions match TRBD1. There are 16 residues in the CDR3. V dropped 4 bases and J dropped 5; count of bases not matched to a gene: 8. Germline V gene sequence: CDR1 LGHDT, CDR2 YNNKEL (reference sequence). The CDR3 spells CASSRAGQGAAETQYF. The CDR3 nucleotides are TGTGCCAGCAGCCGTGCGGGACAGGGGGCTGCGGAGACCCAGTACTTC.

The gene calls are TRBV23-1 and TRBJ2-5, with TRBD2 as a possible D gene (7 bases). TRBV23-1 is placed among ORFs of uncertain function. Trimming removed 4 bases from V and 1 base from J, with 19 bases in between. The CDR3 loop spans 17 amino acids. CDR3 protein: CASSPLIGGGRQETQYF. The CDR3 DNA follows: TGCGCCAGCAGTCCCCTAATAGGGGGGGGCCGCCAAGAGACCCAGTACTTC.

This chain joins TRBV9 and TRBJ1-6; D call uncertain. The germline V and J ends were trimmed by 4 bases and 7 bases, with 15 bases remaining between them. Per germline, CDR1 SGDLS and CDR2 YYNGEE. This CDR3 is built from 15 residues. The CDR3, as DNA: TGTGCCAGCAGCTCCCTTATTCCCGAGAATTCACCCCTCCACTTT. This sequence encodes CASSSLIPENSPLHF.

This chain connects TRBV5-1 to TRBJ1-2, with D uncertain. This CDR3 spans 14 amino acids. With 4 bases removed from V and 0 bases from J, the gap between germline ends came to 10 bases. Looked up from germline, CDR1 is SGHRS and CDR2 is YFSETQ. In DNA form, the CDR3 reads TGCGCCAGCAGCCCTGACACTTCTAACTATGGCTACACCTTC. This sequence encodes CASSPDTSNYGYTF.